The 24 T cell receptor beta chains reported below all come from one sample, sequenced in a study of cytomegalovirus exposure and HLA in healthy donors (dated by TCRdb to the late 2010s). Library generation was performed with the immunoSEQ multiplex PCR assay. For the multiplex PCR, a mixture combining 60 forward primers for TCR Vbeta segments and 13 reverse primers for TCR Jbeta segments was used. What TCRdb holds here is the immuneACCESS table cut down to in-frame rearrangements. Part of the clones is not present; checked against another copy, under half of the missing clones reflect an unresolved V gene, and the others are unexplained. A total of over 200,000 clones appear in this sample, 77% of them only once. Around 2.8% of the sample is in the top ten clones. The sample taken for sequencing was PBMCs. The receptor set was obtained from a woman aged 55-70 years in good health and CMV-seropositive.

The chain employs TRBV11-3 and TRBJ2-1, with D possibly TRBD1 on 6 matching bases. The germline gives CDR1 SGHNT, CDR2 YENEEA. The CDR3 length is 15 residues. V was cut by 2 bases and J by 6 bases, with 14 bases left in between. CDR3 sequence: CASSLLGAQGNEQFF. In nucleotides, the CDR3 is TGTGCCAGCAGCTTATTGGGGGCGCAAGGCAATGAGCAGTTCTTC.

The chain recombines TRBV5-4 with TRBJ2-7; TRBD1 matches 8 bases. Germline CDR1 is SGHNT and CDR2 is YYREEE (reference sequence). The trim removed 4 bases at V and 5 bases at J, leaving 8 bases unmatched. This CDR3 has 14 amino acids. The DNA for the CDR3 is TGTGCCAGCAGCCGTAGACAGGGGCACGACGAGCAGTACTTC. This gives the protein CASSRRQGHDEQYF.

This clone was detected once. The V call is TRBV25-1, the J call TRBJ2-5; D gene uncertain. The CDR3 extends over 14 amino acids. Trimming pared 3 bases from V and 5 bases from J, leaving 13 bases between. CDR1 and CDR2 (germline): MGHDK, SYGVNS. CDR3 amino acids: CASSDRLAGETQYF. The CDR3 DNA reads TGTGCCAGCAGTGACCGATTAGCTGGGGAGACCCAGTACTTC.

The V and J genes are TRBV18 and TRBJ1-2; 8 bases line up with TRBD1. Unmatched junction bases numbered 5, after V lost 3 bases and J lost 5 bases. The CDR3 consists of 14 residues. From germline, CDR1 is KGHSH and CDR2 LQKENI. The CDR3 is CASSPGQEQYGYTF. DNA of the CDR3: TGTGCCAGCTCACCGGGACAGGAACAATATGGCTACACCTTC.

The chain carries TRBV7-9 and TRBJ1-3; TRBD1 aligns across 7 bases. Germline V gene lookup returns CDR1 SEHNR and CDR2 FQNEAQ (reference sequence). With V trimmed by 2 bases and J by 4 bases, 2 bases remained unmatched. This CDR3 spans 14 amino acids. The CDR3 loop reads CASSLRQGGNTIYF. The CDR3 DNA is TGTGCCAGCAGCTTAAGACAGGGAGGAAACACCATATATTTT.

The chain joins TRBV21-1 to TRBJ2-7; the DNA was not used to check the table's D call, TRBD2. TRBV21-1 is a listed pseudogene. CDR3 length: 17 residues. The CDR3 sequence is CASSATHTGLDFYEQYF. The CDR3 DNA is TGTGCCAGCAGCGCGACTCATACGGGACTAGATTTCTACGAGCAGTACTTC.

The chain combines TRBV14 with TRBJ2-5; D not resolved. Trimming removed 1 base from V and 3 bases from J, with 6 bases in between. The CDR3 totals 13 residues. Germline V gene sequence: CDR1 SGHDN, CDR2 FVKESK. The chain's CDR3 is CASSQVPKETQYF. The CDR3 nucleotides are TGTGCCAGCAGCCAAGTCCCTAAAGAGACCCAGTACTTC. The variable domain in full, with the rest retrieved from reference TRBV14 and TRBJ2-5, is EAGVTQFPSHSVIEKGQTVTLRCDPISGHDNLYWYRRVMGKEIKFLLHFVKESKQDESGMPNNRFLAERTGGTYSTLKVQPAELEDSGVYFCASSQVPKETQYFGPGTRLLVL.

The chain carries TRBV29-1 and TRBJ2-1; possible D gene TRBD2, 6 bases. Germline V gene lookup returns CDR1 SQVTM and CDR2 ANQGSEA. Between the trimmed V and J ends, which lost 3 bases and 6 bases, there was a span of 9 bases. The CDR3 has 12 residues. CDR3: CSVEEGGNEQFF. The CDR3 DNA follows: TGCAGCGTTGAGGAGGGAGGCAATGAGCAGTTCTTC.

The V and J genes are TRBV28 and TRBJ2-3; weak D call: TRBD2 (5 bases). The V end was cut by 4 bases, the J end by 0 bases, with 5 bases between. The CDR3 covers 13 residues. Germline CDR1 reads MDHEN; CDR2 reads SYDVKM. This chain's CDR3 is CASSWTSTDTQYF. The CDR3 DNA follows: TGTGCCAGCAGTTGGACTAGCACAGATACGCAGTATTTT. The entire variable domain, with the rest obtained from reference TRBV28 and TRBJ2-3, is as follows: DVKVTQSSRYLVKRTGEKVFLECVQDMDHENMFWYRQDPGLGLRLIYFSYDVKMKEKGDIPEGYSVSREKKERFSLILESASTNQTSMYLCASSWTSTDTQYFGPGTRLTVL.

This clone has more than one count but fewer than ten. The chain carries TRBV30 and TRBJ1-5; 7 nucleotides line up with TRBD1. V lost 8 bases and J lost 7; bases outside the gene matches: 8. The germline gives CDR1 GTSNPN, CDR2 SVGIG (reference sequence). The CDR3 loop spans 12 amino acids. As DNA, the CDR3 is TGTGCCGTGGAGGGGGCCGGCCAGCCCCAGCATTTT. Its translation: CAVEGAGQPQHF.

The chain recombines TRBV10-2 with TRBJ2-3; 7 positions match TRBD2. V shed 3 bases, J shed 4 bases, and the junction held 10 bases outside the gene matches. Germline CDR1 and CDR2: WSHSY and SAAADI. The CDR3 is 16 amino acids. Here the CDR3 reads CASSDTGREWADTQYF. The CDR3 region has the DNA TGCGCCAGCAGTGACACCGGGCGGGAGTGGGCAGATACGCAGTATTTT.

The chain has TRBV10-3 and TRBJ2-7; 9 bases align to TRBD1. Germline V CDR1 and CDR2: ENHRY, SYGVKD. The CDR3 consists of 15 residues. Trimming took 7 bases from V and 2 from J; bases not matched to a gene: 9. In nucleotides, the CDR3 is TGTGCCATCATGAAACAGGGGGCTGGAGCCTACGAGCAGTACTTC. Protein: CAIMKQGAGAYEQYF.

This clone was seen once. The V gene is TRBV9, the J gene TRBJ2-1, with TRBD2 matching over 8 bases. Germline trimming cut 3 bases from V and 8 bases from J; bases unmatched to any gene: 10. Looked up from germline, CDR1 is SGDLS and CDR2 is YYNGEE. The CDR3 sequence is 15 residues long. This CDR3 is CASSAWGASGYEQFF. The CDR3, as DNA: TGTGCCAGCAGCGCCTGGGGGGCTAGCGGGTATGAGCAGTTCTTC.

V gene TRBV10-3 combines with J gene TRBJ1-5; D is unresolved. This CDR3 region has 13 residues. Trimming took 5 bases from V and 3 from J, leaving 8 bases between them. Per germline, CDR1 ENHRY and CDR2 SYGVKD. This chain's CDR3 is CAISIQVNQPQHF. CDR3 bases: TGTGCCATCAGTATCCAGGTCAATCAGCCCCAGCATTTT.

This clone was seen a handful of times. CDR3 nucleotide sequence: TGTGCCAGCAGGCATCAGGGGGCGAGGAACACTGAAGCTTTCTTT. Protein sequence: CASRHQGARNTEAFF. The chain is built from TRBV28 and TRBJ1-1; 8 bases map to TRBD1. The CDR3 spans 15 residues. CDR1 and CDR2 (germline): MDHEN, SYDVKM. The junction had 7 bases not matched to a gene; V was cut back by 6 bases and J by 1 base.

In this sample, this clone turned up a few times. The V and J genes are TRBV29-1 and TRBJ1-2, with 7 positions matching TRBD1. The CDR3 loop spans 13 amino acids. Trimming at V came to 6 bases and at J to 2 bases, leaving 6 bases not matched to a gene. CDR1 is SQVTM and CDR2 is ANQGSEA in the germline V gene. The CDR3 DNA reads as TGCAGCGTGCGCTCGGACAGGAACTATGGCTACACCTTC. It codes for CSVRSDRNYGYTF.

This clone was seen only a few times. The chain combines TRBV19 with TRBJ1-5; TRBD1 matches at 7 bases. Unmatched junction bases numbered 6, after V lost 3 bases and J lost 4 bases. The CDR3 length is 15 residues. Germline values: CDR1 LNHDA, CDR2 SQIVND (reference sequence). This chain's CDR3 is CASSIQAGGNQPQHF. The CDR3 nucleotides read TGTGCCAGTAGTATTCAGGCAGGGGGTAATCAGCCCCAGCATTTT.

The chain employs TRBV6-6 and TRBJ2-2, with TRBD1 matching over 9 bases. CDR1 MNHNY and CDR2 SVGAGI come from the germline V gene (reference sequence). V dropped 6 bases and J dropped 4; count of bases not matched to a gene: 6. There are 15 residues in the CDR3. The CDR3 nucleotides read TGTGCCAGCAGCCGAAACAGGGGGCTCACCGGGGAGCTGTTTTTT. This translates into CASSRNRGLTGELFF.

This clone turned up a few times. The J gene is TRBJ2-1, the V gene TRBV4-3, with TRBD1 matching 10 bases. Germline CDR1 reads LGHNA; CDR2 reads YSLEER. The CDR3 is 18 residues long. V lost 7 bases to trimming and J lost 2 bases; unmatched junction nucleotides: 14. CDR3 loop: CASTRDRGSNFAYNEQFF. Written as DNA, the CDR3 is TGCGCCAGCACCCGGGACAGGGGAAGTAATTTTGCCTACAATGAGCAGTTCTTC.

CDR3 in amino acids: CASTPTAGAGETQYF. The CDR3 coding sequence is TGTGCCAGCACACCTACGGCGGGGGCCGGGGAGACCCAGTACTTC. This chain connects TRBV5-4 to TRBJ2-5, with a possible D match to TRBD2 (7 bases). The CDR3 covers 15 residues. CDR1 is SGHNT and CDR2 is YYREEE in the germline V gene (reference sequence). V dropped 6 bases and J dropped 5 bases, with 20 bases sitting between them.

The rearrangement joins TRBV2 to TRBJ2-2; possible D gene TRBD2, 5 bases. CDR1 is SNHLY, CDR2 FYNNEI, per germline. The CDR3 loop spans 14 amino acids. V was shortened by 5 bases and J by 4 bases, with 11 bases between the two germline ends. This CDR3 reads CASSIGLRTGELFF. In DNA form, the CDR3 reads TGTGCCAGCAGTATAGGACTCCGCACCGGGGAGCTGTTTTTT.

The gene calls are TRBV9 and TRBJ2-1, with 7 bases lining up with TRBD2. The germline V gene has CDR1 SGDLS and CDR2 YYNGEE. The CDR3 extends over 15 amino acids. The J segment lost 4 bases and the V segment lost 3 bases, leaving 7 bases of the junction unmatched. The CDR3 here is CASSEGGTSYNEQFF. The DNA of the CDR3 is TGTGCCAGCAGCGAGGGAGGGACTTCATACAATGAGCAGTTCTTC.

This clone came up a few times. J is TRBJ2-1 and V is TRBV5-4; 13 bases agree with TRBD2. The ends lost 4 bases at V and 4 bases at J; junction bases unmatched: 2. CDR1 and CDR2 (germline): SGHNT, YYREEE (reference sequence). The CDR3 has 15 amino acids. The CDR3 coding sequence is TGTGCCAGCAGCGAGGGACTAGCGGGATACAATGAGCAGTTCTTC. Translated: CASSEGLAGYNEQFF.

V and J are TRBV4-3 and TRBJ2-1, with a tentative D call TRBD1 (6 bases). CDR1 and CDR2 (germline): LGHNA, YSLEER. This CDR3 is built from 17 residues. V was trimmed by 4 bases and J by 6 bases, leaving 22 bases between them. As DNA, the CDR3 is TGCGCCAGCAGCCGCACTGATGGCAGGGGTGTTGGCAATGAGCAGTTCTTC. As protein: CASSRTDGRGVGNEQFF.